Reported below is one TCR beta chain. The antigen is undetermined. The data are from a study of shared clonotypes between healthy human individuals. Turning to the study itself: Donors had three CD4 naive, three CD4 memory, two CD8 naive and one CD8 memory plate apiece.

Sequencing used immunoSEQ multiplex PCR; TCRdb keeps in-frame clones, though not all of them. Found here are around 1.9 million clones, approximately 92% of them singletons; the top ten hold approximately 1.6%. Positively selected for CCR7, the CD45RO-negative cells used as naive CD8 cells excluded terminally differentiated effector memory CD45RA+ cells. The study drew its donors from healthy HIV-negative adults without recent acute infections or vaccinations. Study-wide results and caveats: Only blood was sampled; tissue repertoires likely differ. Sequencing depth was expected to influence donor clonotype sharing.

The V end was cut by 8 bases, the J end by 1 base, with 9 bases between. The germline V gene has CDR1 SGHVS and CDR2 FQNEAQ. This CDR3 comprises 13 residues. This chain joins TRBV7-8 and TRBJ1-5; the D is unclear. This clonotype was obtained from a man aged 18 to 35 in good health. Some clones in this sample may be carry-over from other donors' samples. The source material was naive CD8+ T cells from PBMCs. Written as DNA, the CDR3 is TGTGCCAGCTCGACGGGCAGCAATCAGCCCCAGCATTTT. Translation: CASSTGSNQPQHF. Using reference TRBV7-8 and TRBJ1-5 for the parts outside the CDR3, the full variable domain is GAGVSQSPRYKVAKRGQDVALRCDPISGHVSLFWYQQALGQGPEFLTYFQNEAQLDKSGLPSDRFFAERPEGSVSTLKIQRTQQEDSAVYLCASSTGSNQPQHFGDGTRLSIL.